A selection of T cell receptor beta chains follows, all from one sample in a study of neurological immune-mediated disorders. MiXCR, run by TCRdb on the 5' RACE reads, gives a single entry per CDR3 protein. The sample includes 18,000 or so distinct CDR3 sequences, around 10% of them seen just once. The sample taken for sequencing was CD8+ T cells from blood. The receptors originated from a woman aged 45-60 years in good health. CDR3s include the opening cysteine and the closing phenylalanine or tryptophan. The D gene is left open where the match is weak. Size tells how often a clone was seen (once, few, many) or the class of an expanded clone, and some rows leave it out.

V	D	J	size	length	CDR3	DNA
TRBV19	TRBD1	TRBJ2-7	NA	13	CASSIGQGYEQYF	TGTGCCAGTAGTATAGGACAGGGGTACGAGCAGTACTTC
TRBV10-3	TRBD2	TRBJ2-1	many	13	CAISPGTSDEQFF	TGTGCCATCAGTCCCGGGACTAGCGATGAGCAGTTCTTC
TRBV9	NA	TRBJ2-7	many	15	CASSVGDASSYEQYF	TGTGCCAGCAGCGTAGGCGACGCGAGCTCCTACGAGCAGTACTTC
TRBV7-9	NA	TRBJ2-2	many	13	CASSFGLAGELFF	TGTGCCAGCAGCTTCGGACTGGCCGGGGAGCTGTTTTTT
TRBV5-1	TRBD1	TRBJ2-7	NA	14	CASGFRTGVDEQYF	TGCGCCAGCGGCTTTAGGACAGGGGTCGACGAGCAGTACTTC
TRBV29-1	NA	TRBJ2-6	once	13	CSVESDGANVLTF	TGCAGCGTTGAGAGTGACGGGGCCAACGTCCTGACTTTC
TRBV20-1	TRBD1	TRBJ2-7	many	12	CSAKGQGYEQYF	TGCAGTGCTAAGGGACAGGGGTACGAGCAGTACTTC
TRBV20-1	NA	TRBJ2-1	many	13	CSARRPNYNEQFF	TGCAGTGCTAGACGCCCGAATTACAATGAGCAGTTCTTC
TRBV28	NA	TRBJ2-3	many	14	CASSFGGGWDTQYF	TGTGCCAGCAGTTTCGGCGGTGGATGGGATACGCAGTATTTT
TRBV7-9	NA	TRBJ2-7	many	13	CASSLRGIHEQYF	TGTGCCAGCAGCTTAAGAGGGATCCACGAGCAGTACTTC
TRBV6-6	NA	TRBJ2-7	many	18	CASSYSREGTSVPYEQYF	TGTGCCAGCAGTTACTCGCGAGAAGGGACATCTGTGCCCTACGAGCAGTACTTC
TRBV7-9	TRBD2	TRBJ2-7	many	16	CASSPNPLAGAYEQYF	TGTGCCAGCAGCCCCAACCCACTAGCGGGAGCCTACGAGCAGTACTTC
TRBV6-1	NA	TRBJ2-1	many	16	CASSGWTDGHYNEQFF	TGTGCCAGCAGTGGCTGGACTGACGGGCACTACAATGAGCAGTTCTTC
TRBV25-1	TRBD2	TRBJ2-1	many	16	CASSEGLAGAYNEQFF	TGTGCCAGCAGTGAAGGACTAGCGGGAGCGTACAATGAGCAGTTCTTC
TRBV14	TRBD1	TRBJ1-1	many	14	CASSEDRLGTEAFF	TGTGCCAGCAGCGAGGACAGGCTCGGGACTGAAGCTTTCTTT
TRBV29-1	NA	TRBJ1-1	many	14	CSVDRIGLNTEAFF	TGCAGCGTCGATAGGATTGGATTGAACACTGAAGCTTTCTTT
TRBV29-1	NA	TRBJ1-3	NA	13	CSVQGNSGKTIYF	TGCAGCGTTCAGGGGAACTCTGGAAAAACCATATATTTT
TRBV7-2	TRBD2	TRBJ2-3	many	16	CASSPGLAGGTDTQYF	TGTGCCAGCAGCCCGGGACTAGCGGGGGGGACAGATACGCAGTATTTT
TRBV9	TRBD1	TRBJ1-2	many	14	CASSVPGGHYGYTF	TGTGCCAGCAGCGTACCAGGGGGACACTATGGCTACACCTTC
TRBV6-5	NA	TRBJ2-7	many	14	CASSYSGTSYEQYF	TGTGCCAGCAGTTACTCGGGAACCTCCTACGAGCAGTACTTC
TRBV2	TRBD1	TRBJ2-7	many	12	CASTQGAREQYF	TGTGCCAGCACCCAGGGGGCGCGTGAGCAGTACTTC
TRBV27	TRBD1	TRBJ2-5	many	15	CASRTTGVRGETQYF	TGTGCCAGCAGAACTACAGGGGTACGTGGCGAGACCCAGTACTTC
TRBV6-5	TRBD1	TRBJ1-2	many	13	CASSLDRGNGYTF	TGTGCCAGCAGCCTGGACAGGGGGAATGGCTACACCTTC
TRBV12-3/TRBV12-4	NA	TRBJ1-2	NA	13	CASTPLLGYGYTF	TGTGCCAGCACCCCATTATTGGGGTATGGCTACACCTTC
TRBV6-4	NA	TRBJ2-2	many	13	CASVDGYTGELFF	TGTGCCAGCGTGGACGGATACACCGGGGAGCTGTTTTTT
TRBV3-1	NA	TRBJ1-1	many	14	CASSSLIVRTEAFF	TGTGCCAGCAGCTCCCTAATAGTGCGCACTGAAGCTTTCTTT
TRBV29-1	NA	TRBJ1-2	NA	12	CSGLGQSYGYTF	TGCAGCGGTTTGGGACAATCCTATGGCTACACCTTC
TRBV10-2	NA	TRBJ2-7	many	12	CASSDSSLEQYF	TGCGCCAGCAGTGATTCGAGTTTGGAGCAGTACTTC
TRBV20-1	TRBD2	TRBJ2-1	many	15	CSARRRGGAYNEQFF	TGCAGTGCAAGGAGGCGGGGGGGAGCCTACAATGAGCAGTTCTTC
TRBV11-2	TRBD1	TRBJ1-1	many	14	CASSPYRGSTEAFF	TGTGCCAGCAGCCCATACAGGGGAAGCACTGAAGCTTTCTTT
TRBV7-2	NA	TRBJ2-5	many	15	CASSLEGQPWETQYF	TGTGCCAGCAGCTTAGAGGGACAACCTTGGGAGACCCAGTACTTC
TRBV7-8	TRBD1	TRBJ2-1	many	13	CASSRRQGNEQFF	TGTGCCAGCAGCAGACGACAGGGCAATGAGCAGTTCTTC
TRBV30	TRBD1	TRBJ2-7	many	15	CAWSKLRDRAYEQYF	TGTGCCTGGAGTAAACTTCGGGACAGGGCCTACGAGCAGTACTTC
TRBV6-4	TRBD1	TRBJ1-5	many	14	CASRGTGERQPQHF	TGTGCCAGCAGAGGGACAGGGGAGAGACAGCCCCAGCATTTT
TRBV25-1	NA	TRBJ2-3	medium-sized	11	CASTYGDTQYF	TGTGCCAGCACCTATGGAGATACGCAGTATTTT
TRBV7-3	TRBD1	TRBJ2-5	many	14	CASSYGQGAETQYF	TGTGCCAGCAGCTATGGACAGGGGGCTGAGACCCAGTACTTC
TRBV5-4	TRBD2	TRBJ2-1	many	19	CASSLGGLAGGRLYNEQFF	TGTGCCAGCAGCTTGGGAGGACTAGCGGGGGGGAGACTCTACAATGAGCAGTTCTTC
TRBV6-2/TRBV6-3	TRBD2	TRBJ2-1	many	15	CASSLLAGAYNEQFF	TGTGCCAGCAGCCTCCTAGCGGGAGCCTACAATGAGCAGTTCTTC
TRBV28	NA	TRBJ2-5	many	13	CASSLGVEETQYF	TGTGCCAGCAGTTTAGGGGTGGAAGAGACCCAGTACTTC
TRBV15	NA	TRBJ2-5	many	16	CATSARGAAKGETQYF	TGTGCCACCAGCGCCCGAGGGGCGGCGAAGGGGGAGACCCAGTACTTC